Sequencing of this TCR beta chain was carried out in a study of blood T cell repertoires in COVID-19 (dated by TCRdb to about 2020). At the level of the whole study: The collaborator samples originated in the United States, Italy and Spain and spanned the acute and convalescent phases of COVID-19. Sample metadata almost always included a de-identified subject ID, COVID-19 status, age in years and sex. The material from the prospective study consisted of cDNA or gDNA derived from T cells, B-cell-depleted T cells, or PBMCs. The repertoires were released in a freely available public database meant as a resource for research on the immune response to SARS-CoV-2. The samples were drawn from the first 160 participants of the ongoing ImmuneRACE study and from about 1,200 subjects provided by 6 global collaborators. Deeply sampled blood TCRbeta repertoires from subjects exposed to, actively infected with, or recovered from COVID-19 were included in the dataset. Where available, HLA class I and class II types were obtained from metadata supplied by the sample provider rather than from assay-based typing.

About this clone: Its antigen specificity is not known. Per-base qualities were not stored, and no clone one base away is much larger.

Whole blood was collected in K2EDTA tubes by collaborating institutions according to the institutions' own protocols. For TCRbeta analysis, collaborators shipped samples in one of three forms: frozen whole blood, isolated PBMCs, or DNA extracted from either of those sample types. The immunoSEQ Assay, a bias-controlled multiplex PCR, was used to amplify TCRbeta CDR3 regions from genomic DNA. For the original study's pipeline: The number of nucleated cells in each sample was estimated from the amplification of reference gene primers within the assay. To quantify the absolute abundance of each unique TCRbeta CDR3 rearrangement, sequence reads were collapsed and filtered. For each sample, productive Simpson clonality was calculated as the square root of Simpson's diversity index over productive rearrangements. TCRdb provides this immuneACCESS table in a form limited to in-frame rearrangements. Some clones are lacking; in checked studies, under half of them reflect an unresolved V gene, and why the rest are absent is not known. The DNA was the basis for D and trimming; V, J and clone size are from that table. The sample table contains roughly 40,000 clones; only one count was recorded for about 86% of them. 55% to 60% of the sample rests with the top ten.

Broad study findings and their caveats: Clinical and demographic metadata were provided uncurated, with the amount varying by source and participant.

This TCR came from a man aged 70 or older with acute or convalescent COVID-19. Sequencing was performed on peripheral blood.

The CDR3 reads as follows: CAWSAAGQGSDTQYF. The nucleotide sequence reads as follows: TGTGCCTGGAGCGCCGCGGGACAGGGCTCAGATACGCAGTATTTT. The sequence is built from TRBV30 and TRBJ2-3; 9 central bases correspond to TRBD1. Spanning cysteine to phenylalanine, the CDR3 consists of 15 amino acids. The kept DNA is CDR3 alone, 45 bases in frame from the first base. Compared with germline, V lacks 3 bases and J lacks 4 bases; bases without a gene match: 8. According to the germline V gene (reference sequence), CDR1 reads GTSNPN and CDR2 reads SVGIG.